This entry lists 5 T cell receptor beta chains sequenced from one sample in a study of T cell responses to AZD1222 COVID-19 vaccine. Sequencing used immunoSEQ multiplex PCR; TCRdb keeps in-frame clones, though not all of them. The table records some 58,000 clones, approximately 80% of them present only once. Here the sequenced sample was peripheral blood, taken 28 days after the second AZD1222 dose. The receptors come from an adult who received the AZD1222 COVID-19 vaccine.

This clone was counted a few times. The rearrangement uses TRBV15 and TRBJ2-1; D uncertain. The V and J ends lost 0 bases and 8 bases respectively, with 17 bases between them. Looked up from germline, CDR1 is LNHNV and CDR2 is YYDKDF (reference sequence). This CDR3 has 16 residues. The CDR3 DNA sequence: TGTGCCACCAGCAGAGACGCCCGGCTGAGTGGGGATGAGCAGTTCTTC. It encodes CATSRDARLSGDEQFF.

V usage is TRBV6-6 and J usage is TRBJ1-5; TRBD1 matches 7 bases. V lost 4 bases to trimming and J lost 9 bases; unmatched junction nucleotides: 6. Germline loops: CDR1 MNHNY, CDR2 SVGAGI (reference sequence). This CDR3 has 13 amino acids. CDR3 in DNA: TGTGCCAGCAGTTCAATACAGGGGTTGCCCCAGCATTTT. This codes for CASSSIQGLPQHF.

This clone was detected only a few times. DNA for the CDR3: TGTGCCAGCAGCCATCTCGGATCAAAGGGGACAGACTACGAGCAGTACGTC. Translated: CASSHLGSKGTDYEQYV. This chain uses TRBV3-1 (or the pseudogene TRBV3-2) with TRBJ2-7, with 7 bases aligning to TRBD1. V was pared by 3 bases and J by 3 bases, with 14 bases of the junction left unmatched. The CDR3 spans 17 residues. Germline V lookup: CDR1 LGHDT, CDR2 YNNKEL (reference sequence).

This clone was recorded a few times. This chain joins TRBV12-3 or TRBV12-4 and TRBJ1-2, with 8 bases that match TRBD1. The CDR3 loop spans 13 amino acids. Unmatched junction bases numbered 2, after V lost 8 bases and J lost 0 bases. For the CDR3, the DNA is TGTGCCAGCCAGGGGGCAACTAACTATGGCTACACCTTC. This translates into CASQGATNYGYTF.

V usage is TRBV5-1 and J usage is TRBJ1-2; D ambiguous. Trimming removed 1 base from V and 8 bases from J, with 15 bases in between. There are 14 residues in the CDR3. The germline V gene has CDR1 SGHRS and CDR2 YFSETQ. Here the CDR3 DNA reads TGCGCCAGCAGCTTGATGAACCCGCGTGGAGGCTACACCTTC. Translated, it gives CASSLMNPRGGYTF. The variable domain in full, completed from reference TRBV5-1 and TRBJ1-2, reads KAGVTQTPRYLIKTRGQQVTLSCSPISGHRSVSWYQQTPGQGLQFLFEYFSETQRNKGNFPGRFSGRQFSNSRSEMNVSTLELGDSALYLCASSLMNPRGGYTFGSGTRLTVV.